This T cell receptor (gamma chain) was sequenced for a study of γδ T cells in repeated Plasmodium falciparum infection. On this clone itself: The protein TCRdb lists belongs to a much larger clone and differs from this DNA's translation at residue 16, which points to a read error; the protein shown is made from the DNA.

The CDR3 totals 17 residues. The V gene end was trimmed by 3 bases and the J gene end by 15 bases; junction bases not matched to a gene: 25. Germline CDR1 GITISATS, CDR2 ISYDGTV (reference sequence). TCRdb re-called clones from the multiplex PCR reads using CATT. This sample carries approximately 26,000 gamma-chain clones, 3% of them seen once, and the ten largest clones take 30% to 35%. Flow sorting of PBMC yielded separate Vgamma9/Vdelta2+ and Vdelta2-negative gammadelta T cell populations for bulk repertoire analysis. The sequenced sample was gamma-delta T cells from blood. This clonotype was obtained from a pool of human donors (malaria-infected and uninfected, not separated). The chain recombines TRGV9 with TRGJP1. The J gene was not available in TCRdb and was assigned here by matching the DNA to germline segments. This CDR3 reads CALWETTPELGKKIKIF. The CDR3 DNA is TGTGCCTTGTGGGAGACCACCCCAGAGTTGGGCAAAAAAATCAAGATATTT.